This TCR beta chain was retrieved from a study of T-cell reconstitution after alpha-beta-depleted transplantation in children. Library preparation (for TCRbeta) was performed with unique molecular identifiers. TCRdb redid the calling of the PCR reads with MiXCR, one entry per CDR3 protein. The table lists about 230,000 distinct CDR3 sequences, 9.7% of them singletons. V lost 4 bases to trimming and J lost 4 bases, with 11 bases between them. Germline V gene data show CDR1 as SGHRS and CDR2 as YFSETQ. The CDR3 contains 13 residues. This clonotype was detected ten times or more. Sequenced here: PBMCs from the stem cell graft donor, sampled from the stem cell graft. This receptor was identified in a human donor who donated a stem cell graft to a child with SCID. The rearrangement links TRBV5-1 to TRBJ2-5, with D unresolved. This CDR3 reads CASSSRVGETQYF. The CDR3 region has the DNA TGCGCCAGCAGCAGCCGAGTAGGAGAGACCCAGTACTTC. Variable domain in full (rest from reference TRBV5-1 and TRBJ2-5): KAGVTQTPRYLIKTRGQQVTLSCSPISGHRSVSWYQQTPGQGLQFLFEYFSETQRNKGNFPGRFSGRQFSNSRSEMNVSTLELGDSALYLCASSSRVGETQYFGPGTRLLVL.